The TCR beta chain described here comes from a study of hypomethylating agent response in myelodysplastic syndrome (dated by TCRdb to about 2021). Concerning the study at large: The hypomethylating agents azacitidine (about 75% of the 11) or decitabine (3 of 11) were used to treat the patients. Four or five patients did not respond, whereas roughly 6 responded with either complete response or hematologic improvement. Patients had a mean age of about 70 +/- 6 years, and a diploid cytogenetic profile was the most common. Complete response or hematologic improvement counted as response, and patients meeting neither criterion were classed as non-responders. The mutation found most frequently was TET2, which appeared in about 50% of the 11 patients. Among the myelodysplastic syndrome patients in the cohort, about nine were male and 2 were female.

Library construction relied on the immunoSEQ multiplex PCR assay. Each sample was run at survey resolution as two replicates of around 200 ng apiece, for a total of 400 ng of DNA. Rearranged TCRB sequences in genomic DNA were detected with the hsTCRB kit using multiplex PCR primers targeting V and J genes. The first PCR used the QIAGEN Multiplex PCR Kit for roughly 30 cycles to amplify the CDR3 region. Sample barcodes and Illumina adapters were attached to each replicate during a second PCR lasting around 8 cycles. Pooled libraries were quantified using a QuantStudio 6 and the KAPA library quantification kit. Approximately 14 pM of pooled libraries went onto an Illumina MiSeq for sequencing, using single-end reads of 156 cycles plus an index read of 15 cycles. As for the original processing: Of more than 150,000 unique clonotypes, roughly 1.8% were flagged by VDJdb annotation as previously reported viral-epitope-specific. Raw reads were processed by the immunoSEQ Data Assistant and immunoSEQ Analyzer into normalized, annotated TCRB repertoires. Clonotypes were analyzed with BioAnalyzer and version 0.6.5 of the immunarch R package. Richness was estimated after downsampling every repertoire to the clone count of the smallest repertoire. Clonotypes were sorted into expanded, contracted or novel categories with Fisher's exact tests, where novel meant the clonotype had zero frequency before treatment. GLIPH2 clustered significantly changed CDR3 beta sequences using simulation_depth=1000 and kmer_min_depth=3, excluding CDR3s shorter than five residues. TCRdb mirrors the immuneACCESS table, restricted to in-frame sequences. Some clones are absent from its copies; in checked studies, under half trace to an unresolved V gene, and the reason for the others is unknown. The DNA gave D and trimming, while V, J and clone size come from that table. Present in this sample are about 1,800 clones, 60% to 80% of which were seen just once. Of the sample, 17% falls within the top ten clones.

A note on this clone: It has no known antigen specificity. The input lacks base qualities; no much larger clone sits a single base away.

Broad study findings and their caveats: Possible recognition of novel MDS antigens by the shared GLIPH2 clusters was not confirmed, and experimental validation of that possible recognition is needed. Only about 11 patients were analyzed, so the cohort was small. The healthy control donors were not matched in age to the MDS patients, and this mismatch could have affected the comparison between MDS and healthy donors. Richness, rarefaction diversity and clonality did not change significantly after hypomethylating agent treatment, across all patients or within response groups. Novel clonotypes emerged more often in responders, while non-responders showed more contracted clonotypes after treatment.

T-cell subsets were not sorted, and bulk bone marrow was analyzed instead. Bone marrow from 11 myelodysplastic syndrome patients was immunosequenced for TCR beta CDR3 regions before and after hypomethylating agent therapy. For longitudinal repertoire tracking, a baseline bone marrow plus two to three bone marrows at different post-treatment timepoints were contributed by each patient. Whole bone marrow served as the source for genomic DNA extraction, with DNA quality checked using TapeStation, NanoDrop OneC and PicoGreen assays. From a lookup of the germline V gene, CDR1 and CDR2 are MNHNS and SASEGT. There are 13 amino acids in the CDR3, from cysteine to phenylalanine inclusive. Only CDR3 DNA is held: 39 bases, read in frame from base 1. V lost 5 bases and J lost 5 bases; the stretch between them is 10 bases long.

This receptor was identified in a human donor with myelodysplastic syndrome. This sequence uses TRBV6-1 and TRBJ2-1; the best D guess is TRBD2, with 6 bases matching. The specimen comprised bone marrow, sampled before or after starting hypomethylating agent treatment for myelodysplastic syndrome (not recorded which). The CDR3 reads CASSTGGDNEQFF. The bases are TGTGCCAGCAGTACCGGGGGAGACAATGAGCAGTTCTTC.